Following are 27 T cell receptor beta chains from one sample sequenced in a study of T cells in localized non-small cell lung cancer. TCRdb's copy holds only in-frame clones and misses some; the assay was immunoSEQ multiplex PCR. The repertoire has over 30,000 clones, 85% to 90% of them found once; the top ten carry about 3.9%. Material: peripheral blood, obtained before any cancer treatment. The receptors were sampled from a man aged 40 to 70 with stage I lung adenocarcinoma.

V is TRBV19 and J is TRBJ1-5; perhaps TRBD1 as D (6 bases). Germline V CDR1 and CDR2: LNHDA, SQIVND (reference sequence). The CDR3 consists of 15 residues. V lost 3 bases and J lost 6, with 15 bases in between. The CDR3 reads CASSIAGVVGQPQHF. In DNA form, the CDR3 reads TGTGCCAGTAGTATTGCAGGGGTGGTGGGTCAGCCCCAGCATTTT.

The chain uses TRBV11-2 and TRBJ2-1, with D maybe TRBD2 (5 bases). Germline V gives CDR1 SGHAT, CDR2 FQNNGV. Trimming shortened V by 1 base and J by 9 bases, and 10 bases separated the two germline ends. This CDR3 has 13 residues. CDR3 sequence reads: CASSLGRAGEQFF. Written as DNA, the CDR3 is TGTGCCAGCAGCTTAGGGCGGGCGGGTGAGCAGTTCTTC.

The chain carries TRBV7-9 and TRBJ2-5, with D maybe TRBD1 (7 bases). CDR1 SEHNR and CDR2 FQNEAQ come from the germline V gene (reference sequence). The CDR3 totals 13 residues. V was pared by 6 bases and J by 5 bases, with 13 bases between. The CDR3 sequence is CASSQGGRETQYF. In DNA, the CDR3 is TGTGCCAGCAGTCAGGGGGGCCGGGAGACCCAGTACTTC.

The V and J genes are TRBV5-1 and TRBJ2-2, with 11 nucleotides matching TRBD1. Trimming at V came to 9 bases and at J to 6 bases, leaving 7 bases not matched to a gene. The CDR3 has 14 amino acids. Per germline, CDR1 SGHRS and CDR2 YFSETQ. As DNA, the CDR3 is TGCGCCACAAATCCGGGACAGGGGGCCGGGGAGCTGTTTTTT. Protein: CATNPGQGAGELFF. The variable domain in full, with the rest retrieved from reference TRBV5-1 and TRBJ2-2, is KAGVTQTPRYLIKTRGQQVTLSCSPISGHRSVSWYQQTPGQGLQFLFEYFSETQRNKGNFPGRFSGRQFSNSRSEMNVSTLELGDSALYLCATNPGQGAGELFFGEGSRLTVL.

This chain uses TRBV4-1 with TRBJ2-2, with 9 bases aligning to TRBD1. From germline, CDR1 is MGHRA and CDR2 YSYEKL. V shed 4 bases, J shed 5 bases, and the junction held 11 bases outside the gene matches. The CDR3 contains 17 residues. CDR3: CASSLLWDRDNTGELFF. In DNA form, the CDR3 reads TGCGCCAGCAGCCTCCTATGGGACAGGGATAATACCGGGGAGCTGTTTTTT.

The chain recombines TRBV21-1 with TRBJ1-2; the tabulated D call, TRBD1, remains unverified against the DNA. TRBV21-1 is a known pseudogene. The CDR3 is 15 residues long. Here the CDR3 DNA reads TGTGCCAGCAGCCCAACCCTTGACAGGCCCTATGGCTACACCTTC. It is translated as CASSPTLDRPYGYTF.

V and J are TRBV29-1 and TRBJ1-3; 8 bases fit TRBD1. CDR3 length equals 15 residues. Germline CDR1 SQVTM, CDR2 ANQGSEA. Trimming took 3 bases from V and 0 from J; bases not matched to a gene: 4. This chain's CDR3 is CSVETGVDSGNTIYF. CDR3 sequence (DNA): TGCAGCGTTGAGACAGGGGTTGACTCTGGAAACACCATATATTTT.

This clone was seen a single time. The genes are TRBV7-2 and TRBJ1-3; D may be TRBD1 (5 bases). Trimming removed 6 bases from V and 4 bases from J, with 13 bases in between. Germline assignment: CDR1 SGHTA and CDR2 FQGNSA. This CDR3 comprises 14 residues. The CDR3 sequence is CASRLQGEGNTIYF. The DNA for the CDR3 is TGTGCCAGCAGACTGCAGGGAGAAGGAAACACCATATATTTT.

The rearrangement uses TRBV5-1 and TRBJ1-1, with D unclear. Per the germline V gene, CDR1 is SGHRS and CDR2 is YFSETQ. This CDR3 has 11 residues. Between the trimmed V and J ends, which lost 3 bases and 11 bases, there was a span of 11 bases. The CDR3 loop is CASSSGPQAFF. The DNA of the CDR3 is TGCGCCAGCAGCTCCGGACCCCAGGCTTTCTTT.

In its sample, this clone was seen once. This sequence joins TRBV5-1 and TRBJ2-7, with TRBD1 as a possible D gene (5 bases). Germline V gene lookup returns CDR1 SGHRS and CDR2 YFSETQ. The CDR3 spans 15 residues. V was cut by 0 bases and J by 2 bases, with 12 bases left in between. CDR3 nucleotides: TGCGCCAGCAGCTTGGATGTTGGCAGGGCCTACGAGCAGTACTTC. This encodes CASSLDVGRAYEQYF. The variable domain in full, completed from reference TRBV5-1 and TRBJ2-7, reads KAGVTQTPRYLIKTRGQQVTLSCSPISGHRSVSWYQQTPGQGLQFLFEYFSETQRNKGNFPGRFSGRQFSNSRSEMNVSTLELGDSALYLCASSLDVGRAYEQYFGPGTRLTVT.

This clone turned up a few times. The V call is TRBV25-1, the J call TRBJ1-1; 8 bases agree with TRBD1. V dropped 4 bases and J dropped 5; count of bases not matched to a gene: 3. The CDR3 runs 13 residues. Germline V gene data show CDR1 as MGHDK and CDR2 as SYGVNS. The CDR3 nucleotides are TGTGCCAGCAGTGCTCACAGGGGGACTGAAGCTTTCTTT. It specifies CASSAHRGTEAFF.

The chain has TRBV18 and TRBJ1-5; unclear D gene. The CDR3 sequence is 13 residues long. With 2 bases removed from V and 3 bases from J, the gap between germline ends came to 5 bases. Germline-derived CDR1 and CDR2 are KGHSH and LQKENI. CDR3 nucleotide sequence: TGTGCCAGCTCACCAGGGAACAATCAGCCCCAGCATTTT. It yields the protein CASSPGNNQPQHF.

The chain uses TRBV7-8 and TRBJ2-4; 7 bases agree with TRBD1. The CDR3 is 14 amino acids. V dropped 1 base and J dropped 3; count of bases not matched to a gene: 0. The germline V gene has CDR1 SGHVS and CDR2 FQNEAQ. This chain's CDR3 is CASSLDRGKNIQYF. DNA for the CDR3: TGTGCCAGCAGCTTAGACAGGGGCAAAAACATTCAGTACTTC.

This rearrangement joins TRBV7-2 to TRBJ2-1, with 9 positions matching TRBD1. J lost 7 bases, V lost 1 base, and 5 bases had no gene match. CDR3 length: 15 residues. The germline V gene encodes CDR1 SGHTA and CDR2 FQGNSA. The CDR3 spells CASSLGGTGLNEQFF. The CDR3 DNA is TGTGCCAGCAGCTTAGGGGGGACAGGGTTAAATGAGCAGTTCTTC.

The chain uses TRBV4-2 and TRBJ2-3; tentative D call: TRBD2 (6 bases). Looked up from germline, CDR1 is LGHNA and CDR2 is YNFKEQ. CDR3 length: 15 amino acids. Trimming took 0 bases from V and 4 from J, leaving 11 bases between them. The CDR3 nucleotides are TGTGCCAGCAGCCAAGAAGGACTAAATGCAGATACGCAGTATTTT. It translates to CASSQEGLNADTQYF.

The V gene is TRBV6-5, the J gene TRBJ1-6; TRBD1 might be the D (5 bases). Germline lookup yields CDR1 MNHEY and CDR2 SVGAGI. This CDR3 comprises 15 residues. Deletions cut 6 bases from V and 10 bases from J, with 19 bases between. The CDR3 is CASRSGGVGSSPLHF. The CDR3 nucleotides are TGTGCCAGCAGGTCGGGGGGGGTAGGATCCTCACCCCTCCACTTT.

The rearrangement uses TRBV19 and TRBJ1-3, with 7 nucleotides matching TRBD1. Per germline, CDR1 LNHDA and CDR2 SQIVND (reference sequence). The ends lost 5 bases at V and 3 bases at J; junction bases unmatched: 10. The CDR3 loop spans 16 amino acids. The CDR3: CASSSVLTGVGNTIYF. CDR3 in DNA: TGTGCCAGTAGTTCTGTCCTAACAGGGGTTGGAAACACCATATATTTT. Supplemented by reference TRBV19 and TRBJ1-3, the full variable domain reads DGGITQSPKYLFRKEGQNVTLSCEQNLNHDAMYWYRQDPGQGLRLIYYSQIVNDFQKGDIAEGYSVSREKKESFPLTVTSAQKNPTAFYLCASSSVLTGVGNTIYFGEGSWLTVV.

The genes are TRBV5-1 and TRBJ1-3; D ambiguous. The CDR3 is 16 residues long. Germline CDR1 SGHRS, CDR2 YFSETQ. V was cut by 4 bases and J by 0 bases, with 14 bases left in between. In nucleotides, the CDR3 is TGCGCCAGCAGCCTGACGTCAGGAACCTCTGGAAACACCATATATTTT. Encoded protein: CASSLTSGTSGNTIYF.

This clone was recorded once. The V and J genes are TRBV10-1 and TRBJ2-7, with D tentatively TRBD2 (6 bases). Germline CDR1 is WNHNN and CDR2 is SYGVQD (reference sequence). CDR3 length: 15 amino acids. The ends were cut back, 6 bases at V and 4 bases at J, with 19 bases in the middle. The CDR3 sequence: CASRNAGLRGYEQYF. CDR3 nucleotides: TGCGCCAGCAGAAACGCGGGACTCCGGGGGTACGAGCAGTACTTC.

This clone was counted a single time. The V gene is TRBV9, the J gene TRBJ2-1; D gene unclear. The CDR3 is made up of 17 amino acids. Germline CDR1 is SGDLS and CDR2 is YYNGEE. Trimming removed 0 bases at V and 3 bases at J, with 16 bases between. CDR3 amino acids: CASSVDEAPHGYNEQFF. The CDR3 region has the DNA TGTGCCAGCAGCGTAGACGAGGCTCCCCACGGCTACAATGAGCAGTTCTTC.

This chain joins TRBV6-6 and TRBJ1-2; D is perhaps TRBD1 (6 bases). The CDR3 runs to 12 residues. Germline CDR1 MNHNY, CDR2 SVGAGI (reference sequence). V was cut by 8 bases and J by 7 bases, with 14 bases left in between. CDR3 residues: CASSSWGPGYTF. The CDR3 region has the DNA TGTGCCAGCTCCTCCTGGGGGCCTGGCTACACCTTC.

Here the CDR3 reads CASSLGGTGIIEKLFF. CDR3 DNA sequence: TGCGCCAGCAGCTTGGGGGGGACAGGGATTATAGAAAAACTGTTTTTT. The gene calls are TRBV5-1 and TRBJ1-4; 9 bases line up with TRBD1. V shed 0 bases, J shed 8 bases, and the junction held 8 bases outside the gene matches. CDR1 and CDR2 from the germline V gene are SGHRS and YFSETQ. There are 16 residues in the CDR3.

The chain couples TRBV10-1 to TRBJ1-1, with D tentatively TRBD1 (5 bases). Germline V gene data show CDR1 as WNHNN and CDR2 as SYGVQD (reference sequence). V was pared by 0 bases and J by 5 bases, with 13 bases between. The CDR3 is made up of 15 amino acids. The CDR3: CASSESIGGGTEAFF. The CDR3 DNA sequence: TGCGCCAGCAGTGAGTCAATCGGGGGGGGAACTGAAGCTTTCTTT.

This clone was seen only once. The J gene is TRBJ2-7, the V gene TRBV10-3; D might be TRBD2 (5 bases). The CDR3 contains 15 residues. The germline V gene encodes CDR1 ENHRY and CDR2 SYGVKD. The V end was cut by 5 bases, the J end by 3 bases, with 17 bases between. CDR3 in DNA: TGTGCCATCAGTTTCGACCCCCAAAGCGGCTACGAGCAGTACTTC. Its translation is CAISFDPQSGYEQYF.

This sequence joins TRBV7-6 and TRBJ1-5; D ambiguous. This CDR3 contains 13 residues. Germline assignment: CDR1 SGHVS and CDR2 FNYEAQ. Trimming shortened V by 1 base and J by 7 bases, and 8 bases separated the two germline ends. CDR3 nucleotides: TGTGCCAGCAGCTTAGGCTCGTTGCAGCCCCAGCATTTT. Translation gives CASSLGSLQPQHF.

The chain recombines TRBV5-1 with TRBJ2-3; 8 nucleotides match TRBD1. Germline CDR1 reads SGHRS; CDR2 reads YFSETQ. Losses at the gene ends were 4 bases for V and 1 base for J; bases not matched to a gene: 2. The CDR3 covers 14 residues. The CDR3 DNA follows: TGCGCCAGCAGCGCGGGACAGGGCACAGATACGCAGTATTTT. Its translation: CASSAGQGTDTQYF.

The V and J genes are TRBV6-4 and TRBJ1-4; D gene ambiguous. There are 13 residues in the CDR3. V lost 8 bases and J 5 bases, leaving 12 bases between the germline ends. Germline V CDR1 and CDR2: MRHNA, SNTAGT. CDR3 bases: TGTGCCAGCCGTCTAGCGGGGAATGAAAAACTGTTTTTT. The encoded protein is CASRLAGNEKLFF.